One T cell receptor beta chain is described in this entry. The antigen is undetermined. The study profiled TCR beta VDJ and CDR3 using genomic DNA as template. TCRdb passed the reads through MiXCR, listing each CDR3 protein once. The table lists roughly 170,000 distinct CDR3 sequences, about 50% of them singletons. These data are taken from a study of CD8+CD57+ T cells in acquired aplastic anemia. Before being chosen for sequencing, patients had shown CD8+CD57+ cell expansion by flow cytometry. The study's findings and limits: With respect to CD8+ Simpson's diversity, patients and controls did not differ significantly.

The CDR3 loop spans 14 amino acids. The junction had 3 bases not matched to a gene; V was cut back by 4 bases and J by 1 base. Germline CDR1 and CDR2: SEHNR and FQNEAQ (reference sequence). The gene calls are TRBV7-9 and TRBJ2-7, with TRBD1 matching over 8 bases. The receptor was isolated from a human donor with aplastic anemia. The specimen sequenced was sorted CD4+, CD8+, or CD8+CD57+ T cells (not recorded which) from PBMCs. The CDR3 spells CASSSRDRSYEQYF. In DNA, the CDR3 is TGTGCCAGCAGCTCCCGGGACAGGTCCTACGAGCAGTACTTC.